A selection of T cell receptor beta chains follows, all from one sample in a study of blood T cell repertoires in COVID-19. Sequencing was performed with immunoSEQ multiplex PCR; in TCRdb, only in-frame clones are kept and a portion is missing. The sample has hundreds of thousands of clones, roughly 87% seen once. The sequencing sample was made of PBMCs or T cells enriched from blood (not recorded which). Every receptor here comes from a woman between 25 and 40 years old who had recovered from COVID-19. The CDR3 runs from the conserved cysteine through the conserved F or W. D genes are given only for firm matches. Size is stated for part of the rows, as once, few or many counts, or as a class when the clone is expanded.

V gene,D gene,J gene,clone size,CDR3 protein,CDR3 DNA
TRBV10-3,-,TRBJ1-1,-,CAIRVWGLNTEAFF,TGTGCCATCAGGGTCTGGGGGCTGAACACTGAAGCTTTCTTT
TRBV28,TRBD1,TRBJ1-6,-,CASSLGGQGAYSPLHF,TGTGCCAGCAGTTTAGGGGGACAGGGGGCATATTCACCCCTCCACTTT
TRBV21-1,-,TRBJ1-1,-,CASSRDREDTEAFF,TGTGCCAGCAGCCGGGACAGGGAGGACACTGAAGCTTTCTTT
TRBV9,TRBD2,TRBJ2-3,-,CASSSTSGGETQYF,TGTGCCAGCAGCTCGACTAGCGGGGGGGAAACGCAGTATTTT
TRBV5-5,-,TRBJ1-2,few,CASSPWGTGHYGYTF,TGTGCCAGCAGCCCATGGGGAACAGGCCACTATGGCTACACCTTC
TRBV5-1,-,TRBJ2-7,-,CASSLDVPGRPSEQYF,TGCGCCAGCAGCTTGGATGTTCCCGGGAGACCGTCCGAGCAGTACTTC
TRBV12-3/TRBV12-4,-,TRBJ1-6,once,CASSGGNSPLHF,TGTGCCAGCAGTGGAGGGAATTCACCCCTCCACTTT
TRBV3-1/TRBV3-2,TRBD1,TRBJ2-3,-,CASSLRDRRTDTQYF,TGTGCCAGCAGCCTTAGGGACAGGAGAACAGATACGCAGTATTTT
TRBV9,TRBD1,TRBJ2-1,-,CASSAGQLIGEQFF,TGTGCCAGCAGCGCGGGACAGCTAATAGGGGAGCAGTTCTTC
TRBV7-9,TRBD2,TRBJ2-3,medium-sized,CASSPRTSGYTDTQYF,TGTGCCAGCAGCCCCCGGACTAGCGGCTACACAGATACGCAGTATTTT
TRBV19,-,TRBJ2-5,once,CASSMEGSTAQYF,TGTGCCAGTAGTATGGAAGGGAGTACGGCCCAGTACTTC
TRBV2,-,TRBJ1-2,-,CASLAGGNYGYTF,TGTGCCAGCTTGGCAGGAGGTAACTATGGCTACACCTTC
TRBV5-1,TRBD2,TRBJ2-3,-,CASSLEGREGTDTQYF,TGCGCCAGCAGCTTGGAGGGCAGGGAGGGGACAGATACGCAGTATTTT
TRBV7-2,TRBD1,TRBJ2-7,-,CASGPDRVYEQYF,TGTGCCAGCGGCCCCGACAGGGTCTACGAGCAGTACTTC
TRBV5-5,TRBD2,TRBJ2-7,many,CASSLGTSGSYEQYF,TGTGCCAGCAGCTTGGGGACTAGCGGGAGCTACGAGCAGTACTTC
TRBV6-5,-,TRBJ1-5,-,CASRDRQSNQPQHF,TGTGCCAGCAGGGACCGACAGTCTAATCAGCCCCAGCATTTT
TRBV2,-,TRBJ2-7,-,CASSRGGAEYEQYF,TGTGCCAGCAGTAGAGGGGGGGCTGAGTACGAGCAGTACTTC
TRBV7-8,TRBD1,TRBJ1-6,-,CASSLAFHRGVSPLHF,TGTGCCAGCAGCTTAGCATTCCACAGGGGAGTTTCACCCCTCCACTTT
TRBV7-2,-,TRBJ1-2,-,CASSLGPTALSYGYTF,TGTGCCAGCAGCTTAGGTCCCACAGCCTTATCCTATGGCTACACCTTC
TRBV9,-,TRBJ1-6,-,CASSEQGRVNSPLHF,TGTGCCAGCAGCGAACAGGGTAGAGTGAATTCACCCCTCCACTTT
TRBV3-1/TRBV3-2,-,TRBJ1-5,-,CASSQESQGNQPQHF,TGTGCCAGCAGCCAAGAGAGCCAGGGGAATCAGCCCCAGCATTTT
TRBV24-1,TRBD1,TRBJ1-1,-,CATSEKGARSTEAFF,TGTGCCACCAGTGAAAAGGGGGCGAGGTCCACTGAAGCTTTCTTT
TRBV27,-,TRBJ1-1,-,CASSLSLRGNTEAFF,TGTGCCAGCAGTTTAAGTTTACGGGGGAACACTGAAGCTTTCTTT
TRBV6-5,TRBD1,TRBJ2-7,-,CASSFGTAEQYF,TGTGCCAGCAGTTTCGGGACAGCCGAGCAGTACTTC
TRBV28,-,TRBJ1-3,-,CASSLFQGDSGNTIYF,TGTGCCAGCAGTTTATTTCAGGGTGACTCTGGAAACACCATATATTTT
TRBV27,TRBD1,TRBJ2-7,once,CASSLSGTGYEQYF,TGTGCCAGCAGTTTATCGGGGACAGGCTACGAGCAGTACTTC
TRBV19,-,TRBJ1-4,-,CASTQRGTNEKLFF,TGTGCCAGTACCCAGCGGGGTACTAATGAAAAACTGTTTTTT
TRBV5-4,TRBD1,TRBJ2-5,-,CASSLTGEWETQYF,TGTGCCAGCAGCCTGACAGGGGAGTGGGAGACCCAGTACTTC
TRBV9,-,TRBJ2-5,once,CASSRRGGREETQYF,TGTGCCAGCAGCCGCCGGGGAGGTAGAGAAGAGACCCAGTACTTC
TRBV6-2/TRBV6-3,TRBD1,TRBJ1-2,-,CASTPDPRQGTYGYTF,TGTGCCAGCACCCCCGATCCGAGACAGGGAACCTATGGCTACACCTTC
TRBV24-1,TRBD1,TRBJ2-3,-,CATSEQGAADTQYF,TGTGCCACCAGTGAACAGGGGGCTGCAGATACGCAGTATTTT
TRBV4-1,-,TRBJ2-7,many,CASSPGDSASYEQYF,TGCGCCAGCAGCCCCGGTGATAGCGCCTCCTACGAGCAGTACTTC
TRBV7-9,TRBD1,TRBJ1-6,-,CASRQTGDNSPLHF,TGTGCCAGCAGACAAACAGGGGACAATTCACCCCTCCACTTT
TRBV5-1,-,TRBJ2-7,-,CASSWDIAGQFYEQYF,TGCGCCAGCAGCTGGGACATAGCGGGTCAGTTCTACGAGCAGTACTTC
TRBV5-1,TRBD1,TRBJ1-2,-,CASSTSGTGLGFSDGYTF,TGCGCCAGCAGCACTTCCGGGACAGGCCTGGGGTTCTCGGATGGCTACACCTTC
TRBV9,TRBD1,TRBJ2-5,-,CASSALTGVGETQYF,TGTGCCAGCAGCGCGCTGACAGGGGTGGGCGAGACCCAGTACTTC
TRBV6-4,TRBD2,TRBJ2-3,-,CASSDSAGGSGDTQYF,TGTGCCAGCAGTGACTCGGCGGGGGGGAGTGGAGATACGCAGTATTTT